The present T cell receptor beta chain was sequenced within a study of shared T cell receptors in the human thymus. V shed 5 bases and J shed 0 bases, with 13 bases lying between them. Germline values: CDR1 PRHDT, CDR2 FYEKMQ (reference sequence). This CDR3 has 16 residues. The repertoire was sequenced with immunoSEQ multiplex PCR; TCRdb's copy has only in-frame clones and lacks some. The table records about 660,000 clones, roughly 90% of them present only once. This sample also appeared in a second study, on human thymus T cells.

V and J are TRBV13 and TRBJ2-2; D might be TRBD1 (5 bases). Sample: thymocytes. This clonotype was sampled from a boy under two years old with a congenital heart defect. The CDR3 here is CASSGRGSTNTGELFF. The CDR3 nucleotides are TGTGCCAGCAGCGGAAGGGGCAGCACGAACACCGGGGAGCTGTTTTTT.